Following are 32 T cell receptor beta chains from one sample sequenced in a study of blood T cell repertoires in COVID-19. Method: immunoSEQ multiplex PCR; TCRdb's copy keeps in-frame clones and lacks some. The sample carries roughly 75,000 clones, 86% recorded once. Sequencing input: peripheral blood. These receptor sequences come from an elderly man in a cohort sampled during active COVID-19.

The CDR3 bases are TGTGCCAGCTCCCCCGGGACAGGGACGTCCACTGAAGCTTTCTTT. It yields the protein CASSPGTGTSTEAFF. This chain links TRBV18 with TRBJ1-1; 9 bases match TRBD1. V trimming: 6 bases; J trimming: 4 bases; junction bases outside the gene matches: 9. The V gene's germline CDR1 is KGHSH and CDR2 LQKENI. The CDR3 consists of 15 residues.

The rearrangement links TRBV10-3 to TRBJ2-7, with D perhaps TRBD1 (6 bases). Trimming stripped 1 base from V and 6 bases from J, with 13 bases between. The CDR3 is 14 amino acids. Germline V gene lookup returns CDR1 ENHRY and CDR2 SYGVKD. CDR3: CAISEFGQGSEQYV. The CDR3 DNA is TGTGCCATCAGTGAGTTTGGGCAGGGGAGCGAGCAGTACGTC.

The rearrangement links TRBV15 to TRBJ2-2; D may be TRBD1 (6 bases). V shed 1 base and J shed 2 bases, with 11 bases lying between them. The CDR3 extends over 16 amino acids. CDR1 is LNHNV, CDR2 YYDKDF, per germline (reference sequence). CDR3 in amino acids: CATSRGDRINTGELFF. The CDR3 DNA reads TGTGCCACCAGCAGAGGAGACAGGATAAACACCGGGGAGCTGTTTTTT.

The V gene is TRBV5-1, the J gene TRBJ1-1; 10 bases match TRBD1. The CDR3 is 15 residues long. The germline V gene encodes CDR1 SGHRS and CDR2 YFSETQ. With V trimmed by 0 bases and J by 4 bases, 3 bases remained unmatched. The CDR3 is CASSLGRTGGTEAFF. The CDR3 DNA sequence: TGCGCCAGCAGCTTGGGTCGGACAGGGGGCACTGAAGCTTTCTTT.

The chain's CDR3 is CATQGGTEAFF. CDR3 DNA: TGTGCCACACAGGGGGGCACTGAAGCTTTCTTT. The chain links TRBV28 to TRBJ1-1; 8 bases align to TRBD1. Looked up from germline, CDR1 is MDHEN and CDR2 is SYDVKM. Germline trimming cut 10 bases from V and 4 bases from J; bases unmatched to any gene: 2. The CDR3 loop spans 11 amino acids.

V and J are TRBV7-9 and TRBJ1-5; D gene unclear. The CDR3 runs 14 residues. Between the trimmed V and J ends, which lost 3 bases and 4 bases, there was a span of 10 bases. Per germline, CDR1 SEHNR and CDR2 FQNEAQ (reference sequence). The CDR3 is CASSFDLENQPQHF. The CDR3 coding sequence is TGTGCCAGCAGCTTCGACTTGGAAAATCAGCCCCAGCATTTT. The full variable domain, completed using reference TRBV7-9 and TRBJ1-5, is DTGVSQNPRHKITKRGQNVTFRCDPISEHNRLYWYRQTLGQGPEFLTYFQNEAQLEKSRLLSDRFSAERPKGSFSTLEIQRTEQGDSAMYLCASSFDLENQPQHFGDGTRLSIL.

This rearrangement joins TRBV6-6 to TRBJ1-1; D gene ambiguous. The V gene's germline CDR1 is MNHNY and CDR2 SVGAGI (reference sequence). Trimming removed 6 bases from V and 0 bases from J, with 8 bases in between. This CDR3 region has 13 residues. The CDR3 region is CASRFNMNTEAFF. DNA for the CDR3: TGTGCCAGCAGGTTTAATATGAACACTGAAGCTTTCTTT.

The chain recombines TRBV2 with TRBJ2-5; tentative D call: TRBD1 (6 bases). The CDR3 extends over 13 amino acids. Trimming stripped 4 bases from V and 1 base from J, with 7 bases between. Per germline, CDR1 SNHLY and CDR2 FYNNEI. CDR3 residues: CASSVTGQETQYF. CDR3 nucleotide sequence: TGTGCCAGCAGTGTGACAGGCCAAGAGACCCAGTACTTC. Full variable domain (rest looked up from reference TRBV2 and TRBJ2-5): EPEVTQTPSHQVTQMGQEVILRCVPISNHLYFYWYRQILGQKVEFLVSFYNNEISEKSEIFDDQFSVERPDGSNFTLKIRSTKLEDSAMYFCASSVTGQETQYFGPGTRLLVL.

The chain carries TRBV5-5 and TRBJ1-2; D not certain. V dropped 0 bases and J dropped 7 bases, with 10 bases sitting between them. This CDR3 spans 13 amino acids. CDR1 and CDR2 from the germline V gene are SGHKS and YYEKEE (reference sequence). The CDR3 is CASSLEEGGGYTF. CDR3 bases: TGTGCCAGCAGCTTGGAGGAGGGAGGTGGCTACACCTTC. Full variable domain (missing parts from reference TRBV5-5 and TRBJ1-2): DAGVTQSPTHLIKTRGQQVTLRCSPISGHKSVSWYQQVLGQGPQFIFQYYEKEERGRGNFPDRFSARQFPNYSSELNVNALLLGDSALYLCASSLEEGGGYTFGSGTRLTVV.

The genes are TRBV18 and TRBJ2-1; 8 nucleotides align to TRBD1. The V and J ends lost 1 base and 7 bases, in that order; junction bases with no gene match: 3. The germline V gene has CDR1 KGHSH and CDR2 LQKENI. The CDR3 length is 14 residues. The CDR3 coding sequence is TGTGCCAGCTCACCACTTGACAGGGGAAATGAGCAGTTCTTC. Translation: CASSPLDRGNEQFF.

J is TRBJ2-7 and V is TRBV3-1 (or the pseudogene TRBV3-2); D possibly corresponds to TRBD2 (6 bases). CDR3 length equals 13 residues. Germline assignment: CDR1 LGHDT and CDR2 YNNKEL (reference sequence). Trimming removed 5 bases at V and 2 bases at J, with 10 bases between. The CDR3 DNA follows: TGTGCCAGCAGCGGAGGGGCGGCCTACGAGCAGTACGTC. This translates into CASSGGAAYEQYV.

The chain recombines TRBV5-4 with TRBJ2-3; D remains unclear. Germline values: CDR1 SGHNT, CDR2 YYREEE (reference sequence). The CDR3 loop spans 14 amino acids. The V and J ends lost 3 bases and 4 bases respectively, with 12 bases between them. CDR3 loop: CASSSRQAPDTQYF. The DNA for the CDR3 is TGTGCCAGCAGCTCTCGGCAGGCCCCAGATACGCAGTATTTT.

The gene calls are TRBV6-2 or TRBV6-3 and TRBJ2-7; possible D gene TRBD2, 7 bases. Germline CDR1 and CDR2: MNHEY and SVGEGT. The V gene lost 2 bases and the J gene lost 2 bases, with 10 bases spanning the gap. The CDR3 consists of 14 residues. CDR3 residues: CASSYGGGTYEQYF. CDR3 DNA: TGTGCCAGCAGTTACGGGGGGGGCACCTACGAGCAGTACTTC.

This sequence joins TRBV6-2 or TRBV6-3 and TRBJ2-5; TRBD1 matches 7 bases. The CDR3 contains 20 residues. V shed 4 bases, J shed 2 bases, and the junction held 22 bases outside the gene matches. Per germline, CDR1 MNHEY and CDR2 SVGEGT. The CDR3 loop reads CASSLGLVAGGSWWQETQYF. DNA of the CDR3: TGTGCCAGCAGTTTAGGACTGGTGGCAGGGGGTTCTTGGTGGCAAGAGACCCAGTACTTC.

This chain links TRBV4-2 with TRBJ1-2; no definite D call. The germline V and J ends were trimmed by 4 bases and 4 bases, with 10 bases remaining between them. CDR1 is LGHNA, CDR2 YNFKEQ, per germline. The CDR3 contains 13 residues. The CDR3 DNA follows: TGTGCCAGCAGCCCGGAGGCAGCCTATGGCTACACCTTC. The encoded protein is CASSPEAAYGYTF.

V and J are TRBV29-1 and TRBJ1-5; possibly TRBD1 for D (5 bases). Looked up from germline, CDR1 is SQVTM and CDR2 is ANQGSEA. Trimming stripped 4 bases from V and 9 bases from J, with 22 bases between. This CDR3 spans 15 amino acids. CDR3 sequence: CSVGAAAGGTGPQHF. The DNA for the CDR3 is TGCAGCGTTGGGGCGGCGGCAGGAGGGACGGGGCCCCAGCATTTT.

This clone was detected only once. The chain carries TRBV5-4 and TRBJ1-4, with D maybe TRBD1 (5 bases). V dropped 0 bases and J dropped 8 bases, with 17 bases sitting between them. The CDR3 extends over 16 amino acids. Germline CDR1 reads SGHNT; CDR2 reads YYREEE (reference sequence). In DNA, the CDR3 is TGTGCCAGCAGCTTGGGCGGGGGTCCCTCGGGAGAAAAACTGTTTTTT. It encodes CASSLGGGPSGEKLFF.

This chain uses TRBV21-1 with TRBJ1-5; the table's TRBD1 call for D was not verified on the DNA. TRBV21-1 is tagged as a pseudogene. CDR3 length equals 20 residues. The CDR3 DNA reads TGTGCCAGCAGCAAAGCGCTTTGGTCACAGGTCGTTTGGTGCAATCAGCCCCAGCATTTT. Translated, it gives CASSKALWSQVVWCNQPQHF.

The rearrangement joins TRBV9 to TRBJ2-7; 11 positions agree with TRBD2. V lost 0 bases and J lost 1; bases outside the gene matches: 3. CDR1 and CDR2 from the germline V gene are SGDLS and YYNGEE. This CDR3 is built from 16 residues. DNA of the CDR3: TGTGCCAGCAGCGTAGCCGGGACTAGCGGTTCCTACGAGCAGTACTTC. It translates to CASSVAGTSGSYEQYF.

V and J are TRBV5-4 and TRBJ1-2; D unclear. V shed 4 bases and J shed 4 bases, with 8 bases lying between them. Germline-derived CDR1 and CDR2 are SGHNT and YYREEE (reference sequence). The CDR3 runs 12 residues. The CDR3 nucleotides are TGTGCCAGCAGCCTAGGAGGCTATGGCTACACCTTC. This sequence encodes CASSLGGYGYTF.

This sequence joins TRBV28 and TRBJ2-7, with TRBD1 matching 7 bases. The CDR3 totals 13 residues. Germline CDR1 and CDR2: MDHEN and SYDVKM. V gave up 6 bases and J gave up 7 bases; unmatched junction bases: 9. CDR3 protein: CASSTTGMREQYV. CDR3 nucleotides: TGTGCCAGCAGCACGACAGGGATGCGGGAGCAGTACGTC.

V usage is TRBV7-9 and J usage is TRBJ1-2; 9 positions agree with TRBD1. J gave up 0 bases and V 4 bases, and 9 bases lay outside the gene matches. Germline CDR1 reads SEHNR; CDR2 reads FQNEAQ (reference sequence). The CDR3 runs 17 residues. Here the CDR3 reads CASSSRDRVKSNYGYTF. CDR3 sequence (DNA): TGTGCCAGCAGCTCCCGGGACAGGGTTAAATCTAACTATGGCTACACCTTC.

This chain joins TRBV4-2 and TRBJ2-2; D is undetermined. The length of the CDR3 is 14 residues. Trimming pared 0 bases from V and 4 bases from J, leaving 6 bases between. CDR1 LGHNA and CDR2 YNFKEQ come from the germline V gene. The CDR3 reads CASSQEAVTGELFF. The CDR3 nucleotides are TGTGCCAGCAGCCAAGAGGCTGTCACCGGGGAGCTGTTTTTT.

V and J are TRBV10-3 and TRBJ2-1; 9 bases are a match to TRBD2. Germline assignment: CDR1 ENHRY and CDR2 SYGVKD. The CDR3 loop spans 16 amino acids. Losses at the gene ends were 2 bases for V and 6 bases for J; bases not matched to a gene: 8. In DNA, the CDR3 is TGTGCCATCAGTGAGGTGACCGGGACTAGCTTCAATGAGCAGTTCTTC. It yields the protein CAISEVTGTSFNEQFF.

The genes are TRBV24-1 and TRBJ2-3; the D is unclear. Trimming cost V 3 bases and J 0 bases, with 6 bases left between them. CDR3 length: 14 residues. Germline loops: CDR1 KGHDR, CDR2 SFDVKD. CDR3 amino acids: CATSDTRSTDTQYF. In nucleotides, the CDR3 is TGTGCCACCAGTGATACACGTAGCACAGATACGCAGTATTTT.

The J gene is TRBJ1-3, the V gene TRBV19; TRBD1 matches 7 bases. CDR1 is LNHDA and CDR2 is SQIVND in the germline V gene (reference sequence). CDR3 length: 14 residues. With V trimmed by 10 bases and J by 1 base, 7 bases remained unmatched. CDR3 amino acids: CATSTGRSGNTIYF. The CDR3 DNA reads as TGTGCCACCTCGACAGGGCGTTCTGGAAACACCATATATTTT. The full variable domain, its missing parts supplied by reference TRBV19 and TRBJ1-3, is DGGITQSPKYLFRKEGQNVTLSCEQNLNHDAMYWYRQDPGQGLRLIYYSQIVNDFQKGDIAEGYSVSREKKESFPLTVTSAQKNPTAFYLCATSTGRSGNTIYFGEGSWLTVV.

This chain joins TRBV7-2 and TRBJ2-5, with a weak D call TRBD1 (6 bases). Germline CDR1 and CDR2: SGHTA and FQGNSA. The length of the CDR3 is 13 residues. V lost 5 bases, J lost 5 bases, and 12 bases lay in between. CDR3 loop: CASSPTGLETQYF. The CDR3 DNA reads as TGTGCCAGCAGCCCCACAGGGTTGGAGACCCAGTACTTC. The full variable domain, with the rest looked up from reference TRBV7-2 and TRBJ2-5, is GAGVSQSPSNKVTEKGKDVELRCDPISGHTALYWYRQSLGQGLEFLIYFQGNSAPDKSGLPSDRFSAERTGGSVSTLTIQRTQQEDSAVYLCASSPTGLETQYFGPGTRLLVL.

The chain employs TRBV6-5 and TRBJ1-1; 10 bases are shared with TRBD1. There are 15 residues in the CDR3. Per germline, CDR1 MNHEY and CDR2 SVGAGI. Trimming at V came to 5 bases and at J to 10 bases, leaving 13 bases not matched to a gene. This chain's CDR3 is CASSTSGTGERIAFF. CDR3 bases: TGTGCCAGCAGTACCTCCGGGACAGGGGAACGGATAGCTTTCTTT.

The rearrangement uses TRBV7-8 and TRBJ1-6; 7 bases fit TRBD1. The length of the CDR3 is 16 residues. The trim removed 5 bases at V and 3 bases at J, leaving 7 bases unmatched. Per germline, CDR1 SGHVS and CDR2 FQNEAQ. CDR3 in amino acids: CASSPLGQDYNSPLHF. CDR3 bases: TGTGCCAGCAGCCCCCTTGGACAGGACTATAATTCACCCCTCCACTTT.

The V gene is TRBV10-3, the J gene TRBJ2-7; D might be TRBD2 (6 bases). Germline CDR1 ENHRY, CDR2 SYGVKD. The CDR3 contains 13 residues. V gave up 8 bases and J gave up 2 bases, with 13 bases separating them. The CDR3 nucleotides read TGTGCCATCCGTGGGACTGATACCTACGAGCAGTACGTC. This gives the protein CAIRGTDTYEQYV.

This sequence joins TRBV7-8 and TRBJ2-1, with D perhaps TRBD1 (6 bases). CDR3 length: 20 residues. Trimming took 3 bases from V and 0 from J, leaving 24 bases between them. Germline CDR1 reads SGHVS; CDR2 reads FQNEAQ. In DNA form, the CDR3 reads TGTGCCAGCAGCTTCGCTTGGACAGCCCGGACTCTGAGCTCCTACAATGAGCAGTTCTTC. Its protein product is CASSFAWTARTLSSYNEQFF. Using reference TRBV7-8 and TRBJ2-1 for the parts outside the CDR3, the full variable domain is GAGVSQSPRYKVAKRGQDVALRCDPISGHVSLFWYQQALGQGPEFLTYFQNEAQLDKSGLPSDRFFAERPEGSVSTLKIQRTQQEDSAVYLCASSFAWTARTLSSYNEQFFGPGTRLTVL.

This clone is a singleton in its sample. The sample contains more than one DNA sequence encoding this CDR3. The V call is TRBV12-3 or TRBV12-4, the J call TRBJ1-5, with 7 nucleotides matching TRBD1. This CDR3 is built from 13 residues. V was pared by 3 bases and J by 5 bases, with 1 base of the junction left unmatched. The CDR3 bases are TGTGCCAGCAGTTTCACAGGGGATCAGCCCCAGCATTTT. Translated, it gives CASSFTGDQPQHF.